Below, 16 T cell receptor beta chains from the same sample are listed, as sequenced in a study of T cell responses to AZD1222 COVID-19 vaccine. Profiled with immunoSEQ multiplex PCR; TCRdb holds only in-frame clones, not every one. The sample records about 84,000 clones, approximately 85% being singletons. This specimen was peripheral blood, taken 28 days after the second AZD1222 dose. The receptors derive from an adult who received the AZD1222 COVID-19 vaccine.

V is TRBV3-1 (or the pseudogene TRBV3-2) and J is TRBJ2-7, with D uncertain. V lost 0 bases, J lost 5 bases, and 5 bases lay in between. The CDR3 consists of 12 residues. The germline gives CDR1 LGHDT, CDR2 YNNKEL (reference sequence). CDR3 in amino acids: CASSQDEDEQYF. In nucleotides, the CDR3 is TGTGCCAGCAGCCAAGATGAGGACGAGCAGTACTTC.

The rearrangement uses TRBV4-1 and TRBJ1-2, with TRBD1 identical over 7 bases. Trimming took 0 bases from V and 2 from J; bases not matched to a gene: 9. There are 17 residues in the CDR3. Germline V gene lookup returns CDR1 MGHRA and CDR2 YSYEKL. DNA for the CDR3: TGCGCCAGCAGCCAAGATGCTGGGAGACAGGGCAACTATGGCTACACCTTC. This gives the protein CASSQDAGRQGNYGYTF.

This clone was counted a single time. The chain employs TRBV5-6 and TRBJ2-1, with TRBD1 matching 12 bases. This CDR3 has 16 residues. Germline V lookup: CDR1 SGHDT, CDR2 YYEEEE. The junction had 9 bases not matched to a gene; V was cut back by 4 bases and J by 7 bases. CDR3 amino acids: CASSLRGTGGWNEQFF. In DNA, the CDR3 is TGTGCCAGCAGCCTACGCGGGACAGGGGGCTGGAATGAGCAGTTCTTC.

The chain has TRBV7-9 and TRBJ1-2, with 8 bases fitting TRBD1. The CDR3 sequence is 17 residues long. Germline V gene data show CDR1 as SEHNR and CDR2 as FQNEAQ (reference sequence). With V trimmed by 6 bases and J by 4 bases, 16 bases remained unmatched. The CDR3 bases are TGTGCCAGCAGGGCCGGGACAGGTCCTTTTCGGGGCTATGGCTACACCTTC. It encodes CASRAGTGPFRGYGYTF.

This chain connects TRBV7-2 to TRBJ2-2; a possible D gene is TRBD1 (8 bases). Germline V gene sequence: CDR1 SGHTA, CDR2 FQGNSA. V shed 7 bases and J shed 7 bases, with 19 bases lying between them. This CDR3 region has 15 residues. The CDR3 spells CASTPIQGGIGELFF. The CDR3, as DNA: TGTGCCAGCACCCCGATACAGGGGGGGATCGGGGAGCTGTTTTTT. The complete variable domain, with remaining parts taken from reference TRBV7-2 and TRBJ2-2, reads GAGVSQSPSNKVTEKGKDVELRCDPISGHTALYWYRQSLGQGLEFLIYFQGNSAPDKSGLPSDRFSAERTGGSVSTLTIQRTQQEDSAVYLCASTPIQGGIGELFFGEGSRLTVL.

The chain joins TRBV5-5 to TRBJ1-1; D is uncertain. The CDR3 has 16 amino acids. CDR1 SGHKS and CDR2 YYEKEE come from the germline V gene (reference sequence). Trimming cost V 1 base and J 0 bases, with 13 bases left between them. In nucleotides, the CDR3 is TGTGCCAGCAGCTTGCGAGAAGGGCGTATGAACACTGAAGCTTTCTTT. Residues: CASSLREGRMNTEAFF.

The chain is built from TRBV6-2 or TRBV6-3 and TRBJ2-3; D perhaps matches TRBD2 (5 bases). The ends were cut back, 2 bases at V and 8 bases at J, with 8 bases in the middle. Germline V gives CDR1 MNHEY, CDR2 SVGEGT. The CDR3 runs 12 residues. CDR3 sequence reads: CASSYPEGTQYF. The CDR3 DNA reads TGTGCCAGCAGTTACCCCGAGGGTACGCAGTATTTT.

V gene TRBV4-3 combines with J gene TRBJ1-2; the D is unclear. Trimming removed 1 base from V and 4 bases from J, with 13 bases in between. Germline V CDR1 and CDR2: LGHNA, YSLEER. The CDR3 is 15 amino acids. The CDR3 bases are TGCGCCAGCAGCCAAGGGCGAGAGAACCTCTATGGCTACACCTTC. Amino acids: CASSQGRENLYGYTF.

This chain links TRBV28 with TRBJ1-4; tentative D call: TRBD1 (5 bases). From germline, CDR1 is MDHEN and CDR2 SYDVKM. Trimming stripped 6 bases from V and 8 bases from J, with 25 bases between. The CDR3 covers 17 residues. The CDR3 nucleotides are TGTGCCAGCAGCAATCCGGCCGGGACCCCCGGAGGGGAAAAACTGTTTTTT. Amino acid sequence: CASSNPAGTPGGEKLFF.

This clone was observed a single time. This chain connects TRBV6-1 to TRBJ2-7; D might be TRBD1 (6 bases). Between the trimmed V and J ends, which lost 2 bases and 2 bases, there was a span of 13 bases. Germline CDR1 and CDR2: MNHNS and SASEGT. CDR3 size: 15 residues. The CDR3 region has the DNA TGTGCCAGCAGTGAACAACAGGGTTTTGCCTACGAGCAGTACGTC. As protein: CASSEQQGFAYEQYV.

The chain joins TRBV28 to TRBJ1-6, with no clear D. V lost 6 bases and J 6 bases, leaving 9 bases between the germline ends. The length of the CDR3 is 13 residues. Germline CDR1 and CDR2: MDHEN and SYDVKM. CDR3 sequence (DNA): TGTGCCAGCAGGTCCCCGGGTAATTCACCCCTCCACTTT. This sequence encodes CASRSPGNSPLHF.

The gene calls are TRBV28 and TRBJ1-2, with D perhaps matching TRBD1 (5 bases). This CDR3 has 17 amino acids. V was pared by 2 bases and J by 2 bases, with 18 bases between. Germline V gene lookup returns CDR1 MDHEN and CDR2 SYDVKM. This CDR3 is CASSLRTLVGDNYGYTF. The CDR3 DNA follows: TGTGCCAGCAGTTTAAGAACTCTTGTGGGGGACAACTATGGCTACACCTTC.

The chain joins TRBV6-5 to TRBJ1-1; TRBD1 is a possible D gene (5 bases). Trimming took 3 bases from V and 6 from J, leaving 17 bases between them. CDR3 length: 15 residues. Germline V gives CDR1 MNHEY, CDR2 SVGAGI. The CDR3 coding sequence is TGTGCCAGCAGTTATTCCCTTTTCGGGGCGGCTGAAGCTTTCTTT. Its translation is CASSYSLFGAAEAFF.

The chain carries TRBV7-9 and TRBJ1-3; possible D gene TRBD1, 5 bases. CDR1 SEHNR and CDR2 FQNEAQ come from the germline V gene (reference sequence). Trimming took 7 bases from V and 0 from J, leaving 10 bases between them. The CDR3 loop spans 14 amino acids. CDR3 DNA: TGTGCCAGCATGGGGGACTACTCTGGAAACACCATATATTTT. This translates into CASMGDYSGNTIYF.

This chain joins TRBV30 and TRBJ2-7; no reliable D call. Germline V gene lookup returns CDR1 GTSNPN and CDR2 SVGIG (reference sequence). CDR3 size: 12 residues. V was clipped by 2 bases and J by 5 bases, with 10 bases between them. The CDR3 DNA reads as TGTGCCTGGAGTCTAGGTCGGAACGAGCAGTACGTC. Its protein is CAWSLGRNEQYV.

The chain couples TRBV6-5 to TRBJ1-4; 7 bases match TRBD1. The V gene's germline CDR1 is MNHEY and CDR2 SVGAGI. This CDR3 contains 14 residues. V shed 6 bases and J 3 bases; nucleotides not matched to a gene: 4. The CDR3 DNA sequence: TGTGCCAGCAGCGACAGGGTAGCTAATGAAAAACTGTTTTTT. Amino acids: CASSDRVANEKLFF.